This TCR beta chain appears in the sequencing data of a study of blood T cell repertoires in COVID-19. Study as a whole: Nucleic acid was either cDNA or gDNA, and it came from T cells, B-cell-depleted T cells, or PBMCs.

The germline V gene encodes CDR1 MDHEN and CDR2 SYDVKM. V was trimmed by 2 bases and J by 4 bases, leaving 11 bases between them. The CDR3 runs to 14 residues. TCRdb's copy holds only in-frame clones and misses some; the assay was immunoSEQ multiplex PCR. The sample records 250,000 to 300,000 clones, 70% to 90% being singletons. The sequencing input was peripheral blood. The sequence was collected from a woman in her seventies with acute or convalescent COVID-19. The genes are TRBV28 and TRBJ1-2, with D possibly TRBD1 on 5 matching bases. The DNA for the CDR3 is TGTGCCAGCAGTTTAGTGGGGGAGGGCTATGGCTACACCTTC. Protein product: CASSLVGEGYGYTF.